These 24 T cell receptor beta chains were sequenced from one sample in a study of T-cell reconstitution after alpha-beta-depleted transplantation in children. The library targeted TCRbeta and was prepared with unique molecular identifiers. TCRdb ran MiXCR on the PCR reads and lists one entry per CDR3 protein. Of about 200,000 distinct CDR3 sequences listed, 5% to 7.5% are singletons. The source was PBMCs, collected before TCRalphabeta/CD19-depleted stem cell transplant. The receptor source for this set is a girl under three years old with combined immunodeficiency, due to receive a stem cell transplant.

This clonotype was recorded at least ten times. The chain links TRBV20-1 to TRBJ2-5; weak D call: TRBD2 (5 bases). V lost 4 bases, J lost 3 bases, and 12 bases lay in between. Germline CDR1 reads DFQATT; CDR2 reads SNEGSKA (reference sequence). CDR3 size: 13 residues. The CDR3 region has the DNA TGCAGTGCTATTGGACTGTTTGAAGAGACCCAGTACTTC. As protein: CSAIGLFEETQYF.

The sample holds many counts of this clonotype. The chain recombines TRBV7-6 with TRBJ2-7, with 7 bases matching TRBD1. There are 14 residues in the CDR3. The trim removed 5 bases at V and 0 bases at J, leaving 4 bases unmatched. CDR1 and CDR2 (germline): SGHVS, FNYEAQ. CDR3 DNA sequence: TGTGCCAGCAGCCGGGGACAGCGCTCCTACGAGCAGTACTTC. Translated, it gives CASSRGQRSYEQYF.

This clonotype was seen many times. This sequence joins TRBV6-2 or TRBV6-3 and TRBJ2-4; no definite D call. Germline V lookup: CDR1 MNHEY, CDR2 SVGEGT. The CDR3 is 16 residues long. Trimming shortened V by 3 bases and J by 6 bases, and 18 bases separated the two germline ends. The CDR3, as DNA: TGTGCCAGCAGTTATGTTCCGGGCCCGCCGGGAAACATTCAGTACTTC. Amino acid sequence: CASSYVPGPPGNIQYF.

The sample holds many counts of this clonotype. The chain couples TRBV29-1 to TRBJ2-2; maybe TRBD1 (6 bases). The germline CDR1 and CDR2 sequences are SQVTM and ANQGSEA. The CDR3 runs to 13 residues. V was cut by 5 bases and J by 6 bases, with 13 bases left in between. The chain's CDR3 is CSVLQGSAGELFF. The CDR3 region has the DNA TGCAGCGTTCTACAGGGTTCGGCCGGGGAGCTGTTTTTT.

This clonotype was found many times. J is TRBJ2-7 and V is TRBV29-1; the match to TRBD1 covers 9 bases. The J segment lost 4 bases and the V segment lost 4 bases, leaving 11 bases of the junction unmatched. The CDR3 runs to 15 residues. Germline V gives CDR1 SQVTM, CDR2 ANQGSEA. The CDR3 DNA follows: TGCAGCGTTGTATACGGGACAGGGTTTTTTTACGAGCAGTACTTC. Translating gives CSVVYGTGFFYEQYF.

This clonotype was found many times. V and J are TRBV28 and TRBJ1-2; D unclear. The CDR3 is 15 residues long. V was shortened by 1 base and J by 5 bases, with 14 bases between the two germline ends. Germline CDR1 reads MDHEN; CDR2 reads SYDVKM. The CDR3 is CASSLFVREGYGYTF. The CDR3 DNA reads as TGTGCCAGCAGTTTATTCGTTAGGGAAGGATATGGCTACACCTTC.

This clonotype was counted ten times or more. J is TRBJ2-1 and V is TRBV2; 10 bases are a match to TRBD1. V lost 8 bases and J lost 8; bases outside the gene matches: 6. CDR3 size: 13 residues. Germline V lookup: CDR1 SNHLY, CDR2 FYNNEI. The CDR3 protein is CASEGQGLDEQFF. The CDR3 DNA reads TGTGCCAGCGAGGGACAGGGGTTGGATGAGCAGTTCTTC.

This clonotype showed up many times. The chain uses TRBV11-2 and TRBJ2-2; no firm D call. Germline lookup yields CDR1 SGHAT and CDR2 FQNNGV. The CDR3 has 15 amino acids. V was trimmed by 2 bases and J by 7 bases, leaving 14 bases between them. CDR3 in DNA: TGTGCCAGCAGCTTATTAGGGATCGGATACGGGGAGCTGTTTTTT. Encoded protein: CASSLLGIGYGELFF.

This clonotype was seen only a few times. The CDR3 sequence is CASSATPGQSNSPLHF. Here the CDR3 DNA reads TGTGCCAGCAGCGCCACACCGGGACAGTCTAATTCACCCCTCCACTTT. This chain links TRBV21-1 with TRBJ1-6; the D call in the table, TRBD1, was not verified against the DNA. TRBV21-1 is termed a pseudogene. The CDR3 loop spans 16 amino acids.

This clonotype appeared many times. The chain combines TRBV11-2 with TRBJ2-1, with 8 bases that match TRBD2. The CDR3 is 16 amino acids. V lost 2 bases and J lost 10; bases outside the gene matches: 13. Germline V CDR1 and CDR2: SGHAT, FQNNGV. The CDR3 DNA reads TGTGCCAGCAGCTTATGGATTCGGGGGGGCGTGGAGGAGCAGTTCTTC. It codes for CASSLWIRGGVEEQFF.

The table lists this clonotype with many counts. The J gene is TRBJ2-3, the V gene TRBV7-9; D assignment may be TRBD1 or TRBD2 (5 bases each). The CDR3 has 11 amino acids. V lost 8 bases to trimming and J lost 4 bases, with 7 bases between them. CDR1 SEHNR and CDR2 FQNEAQ come from the germline V gene (reference sequence). The CDR3 region has the DNA TGTGCCAGCGGGGACCCAGATACGCAGTATTTT. This gives the protein CASGDPDTQYF.

The CDR3 sequence is CASSVDSTYEQYF. DNA for the CDR3: TGTGCCAGCAGCGTGGACAGCACTTACGAGCAGTACTTC. This chain joins TRBV7-9 and TRBJ2-7; weak D call: TRBD1 (6 bases). The length of the CDR3 is 13 residues. From germline, CDR1 is SEHNR and CDR2 FQNEAQ (reference sequence). V lost 5 bases to trimming and J lost 4 bases, with 12 bases between them.

This clonotype was seen at least ten times. The chain has TRBV12-3 or TRBV12-4 and TRBJ2-5; possibly TRBD1 for D (5 bases). The CDR3 is 18 residues long. Trimming pared 1 base from V and 4 bases from J, leaving 22 bases between. The CDR3 DNA reads TGTGCCAGCAGTTTAGGGATTGGGTGGACACCCAAGGGAGAGACCCAGTACTTC. Translating gives CASSLGIGWTPKGETQYF.

This clonotype was picked up a small number of times. The CDR3 region has the DNA TGTGCCAGCAGCCCTCAGGACCTTCTTAACTATGGCTACACCTTC. Protein product: CASSPQDLLNYGYTF. V and J are TRBV7-2 and TRBJ1-2, with D hard to call. Germline CDR1 SGHTA, CDR2 FQGNSA. V shed 5 bases and J shed 1 base, with 14 bases lying between them. The CDR3 is 15 amino acids.

This clonotype showed up just a few times. The chain links TRBV28 to TRBJ2-1, with 7 positions matching TRBD1. This CDR3 contains 15 residues. The germline gives CDR1 MDHEN, CDR2 SYDVKM. V lost 2 bases, J lost 10 bases, and 11 bases stayed unmatched. The CDR3 region has the DNA TGTGCCAGCAGTTTAGAAGGGGGCGCGGCACGGGAGCAGTTCTTC. Amino acids: CASSLEGGAAREQFF.

This clonotype showed up many times. As DNA, the CDR3 is TGTGCCATCGGACAGGCGAGCAATCAGCCCCAGCATTTT. This sequence encodes CAIGQASNQPQHF. This chain connects TRBV10-3 to TRBJ1-5, with TRBD1 matching 7 bases. Losses at the gene ends were 8 bases for V and 1 base for J; bases not matched to a gene: 2. CDR3 length: 13 residues. Germline V gene sequence: CDR1 ENHRY, CDR2 SYGVKD.

This clonotype appeared many times. The chain uses TRBV10-2 and TRBJ2-7; D not certain. The CDR3 extends over 11 amino acids. Germline CDR1 reads WSHSY; CDR2 reads SAAADI. Trimming pared 3 bases from V and 5 bases from J, leaving 5 bases between. CDR3 nucleotide sequence: TGCGCCAGCAGTGAAAGGGACGAGCAGTACTTC. Translated, it gives CASSERDEQYF.

This clonotype has at least ten counts. This chain links TRBV20-1 with TRBJ1-3, with TRBD1 matching over 7 bases. Per the germline V gene, CDR1 is DFQATT and CDR2 is SNEGSKA (reference sequence). The CDR3 has 14 amino acids. With V trimmed by 3 bases and J by 0 bases, 2 bases remained unmatched. In DNA, the CDR3 is TGCAGTGCTAGCGGGACAGACTCTGGAAACACCATATATTTT. Residues: CSASGTDSGNTIYF.

This clonotype was detected ten times or more. The chain combines TRBV20-1 with TRBJ2-7, with D perhaps TRBD1 (5 bases). The CDR3 sequence is 11 residues long. Germline loops: CDR1 DFQATT, CDR2 SNEGSKA (reference sequence). Trimming took off 5 bases at V and 3 bases at J, with 8 bases between the two ends. The CDR3 DNA sequence: TGCAGTGCTGGACATGACTACGAGCAGTACTTC. Translation: CSAGHDYEQYF.

This clonotype was detected ten times or more. The genes are TRBV24-1 and TRBJ1-2; no clear D. V lost 4 bases and J 6 bases, leaving 20 bases between the germline ends. The CDR3 is made up of 16 amino acids. Germline lookup yields CDR1 KGHDR and CDR2 SFDVKD. Here the CDR3 reads CATSDPAGSVENGYTF. CDR3 bases: TGTGCCACCAGTGACCCCGCGGGATCCGTGGAGAATGGCTACACCTTC.

At least ten counts were recorded for this clonotype. The CDR3 nucleotides are TGTGCCAGCAGCCACTCCTGGAGGGCCAGAGAGACCCAGTACTTC. It codes for CASSHSWRARETQYF. The chain joins TRBV4-2 to TRBJ2-5; tentative D call: TRBD2 (6 bases). CDR1 and CDR2 from the germline V gene are LGHNA and YNFKEQ. CDR3 length equals 15 residues. V gave up 3 bases and J gave up 4 bases, with 15 bases separating them.

This clonotype has a count of ten or more. The chain links TRBV7-6 to TRBJ2-3; 10 bases are shared with TRBD2. CDR1 SGHVS and CDR2 FNYEAQ come from the germline V gene. The CDR3 has 16 amino acids. V lost 1 base and J lost 2; bases outside the gene matches: 3. The CDR3, as DNA: TGTGCCAGCAGCTTAGGGCTAGCGGGGGTCACAGATACGCAGTATTTT. Translation: CASSLGLAGVTDTQYF.

This clonotype was counted at least ten times. The chain employs TRBV7-2 and TRBJ2-3, with TRBD2 matching 10 bases. The V gene end was trimmed by 4 bases and the J gene end by 11 bases; junction bases not matched to a gene: 6. The V gene's germline CDR1 is SGHTA and CDR2 FQGNSA. This CDR3 comprises 13 residues. The chain's CDR3 is CASSWGTSGEQYF. Written as DNA, the CDR3 is TGTGCCAGCAGCTGGGGTACTAGCGGGGAGCAGTATTTT.

The J gene is TRBJ2-1, the V gene TRBV30; 8 nucleotides agree with TRBD2. This CDR3 is 15 amino acids long. Germline trimming cut 4 bases from V and 2 bases from J; bases unmatched to any gene: 7. Germline V gene data show CDR1 as GTSNPN and CDR2 as SVGIG (reference sequence). DNA of the CDR3: TGTGCCTGGACCCCGGGGGGGCTCACCTACAATGAGCAGTTCTTC. Amino acid sequence: CAWTPGGLTYNEQFF.